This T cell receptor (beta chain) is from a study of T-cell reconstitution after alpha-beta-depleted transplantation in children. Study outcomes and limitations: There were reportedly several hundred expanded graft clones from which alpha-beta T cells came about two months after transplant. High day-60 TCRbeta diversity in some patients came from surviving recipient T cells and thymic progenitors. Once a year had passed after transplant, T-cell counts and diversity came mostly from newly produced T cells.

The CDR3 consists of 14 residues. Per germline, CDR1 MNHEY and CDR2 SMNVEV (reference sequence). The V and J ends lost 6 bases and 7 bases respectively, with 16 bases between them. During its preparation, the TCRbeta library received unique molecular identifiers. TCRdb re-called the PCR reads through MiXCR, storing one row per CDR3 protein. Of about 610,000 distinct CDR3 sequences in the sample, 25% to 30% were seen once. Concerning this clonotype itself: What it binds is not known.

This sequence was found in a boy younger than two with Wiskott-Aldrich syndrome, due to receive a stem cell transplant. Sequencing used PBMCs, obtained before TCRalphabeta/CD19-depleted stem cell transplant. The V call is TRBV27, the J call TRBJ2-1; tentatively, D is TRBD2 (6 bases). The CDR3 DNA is TGTGCCAGCAGCCGAAAGCGGGTAGGGAATGAGCAGTTCTTC. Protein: CASSRKRVGNEQFF.